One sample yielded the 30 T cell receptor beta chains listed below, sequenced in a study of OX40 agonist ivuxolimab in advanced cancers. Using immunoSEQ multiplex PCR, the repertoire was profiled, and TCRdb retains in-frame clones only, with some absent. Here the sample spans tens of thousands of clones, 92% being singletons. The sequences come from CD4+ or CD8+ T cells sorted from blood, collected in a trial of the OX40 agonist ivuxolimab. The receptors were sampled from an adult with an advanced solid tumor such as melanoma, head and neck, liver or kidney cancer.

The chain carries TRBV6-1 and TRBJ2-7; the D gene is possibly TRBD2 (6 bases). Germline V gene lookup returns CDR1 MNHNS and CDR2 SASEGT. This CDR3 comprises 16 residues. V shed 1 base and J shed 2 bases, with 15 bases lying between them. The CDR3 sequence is CASSEGHKAGTYEQYF. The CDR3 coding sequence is TGTGCCAGCAGTGAAGGTCACAAGGCGGGAACCTACGAGCAGTACTTC.

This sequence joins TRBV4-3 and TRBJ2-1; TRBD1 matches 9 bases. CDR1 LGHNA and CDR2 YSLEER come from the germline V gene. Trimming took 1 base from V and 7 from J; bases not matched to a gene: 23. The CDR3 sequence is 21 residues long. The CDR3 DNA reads TGCGCCAGCAGCCAAGGTTCACAGGGGGCTTTCGCTAGCGGACTAAAAAATGAGCAGTTCTTC. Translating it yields CASSQGSQGAFASGLKNEQFF.

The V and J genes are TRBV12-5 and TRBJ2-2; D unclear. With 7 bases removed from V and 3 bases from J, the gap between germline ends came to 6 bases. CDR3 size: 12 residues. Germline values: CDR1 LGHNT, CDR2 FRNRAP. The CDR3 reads CASVLDTGELFF. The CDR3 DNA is TGTGCTAGTGTGTTAGACACCGGGGAGCTGTTTTTT.

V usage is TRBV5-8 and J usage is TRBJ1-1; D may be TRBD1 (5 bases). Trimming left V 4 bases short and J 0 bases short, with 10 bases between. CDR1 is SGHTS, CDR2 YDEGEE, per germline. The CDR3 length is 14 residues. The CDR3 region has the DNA TGTGCCAGCAGCATGGGACGGCTGAACACTGAAGCTTTCTTT. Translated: CASSMGRLNTEAFF.

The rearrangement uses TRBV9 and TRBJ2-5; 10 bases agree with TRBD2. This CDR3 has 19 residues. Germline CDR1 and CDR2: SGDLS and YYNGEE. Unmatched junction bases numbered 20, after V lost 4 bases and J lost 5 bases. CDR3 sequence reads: CASSTPGMSGRAGVETQYF. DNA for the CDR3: TGTGCCAGCAGCACCCCGGGGATGAGCGGGAGGGCCGGGGTTGAGACCCAGTACTTC.

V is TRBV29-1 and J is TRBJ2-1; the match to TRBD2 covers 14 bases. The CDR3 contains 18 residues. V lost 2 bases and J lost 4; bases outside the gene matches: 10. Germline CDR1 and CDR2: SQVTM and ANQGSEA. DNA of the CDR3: TGCAGCGTTGAAAAGGGACTAGCGGGAGTCGTCGGTTACAATGAGCAGTTCTTC. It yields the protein CSVEKGLAGVVGYNEQFF.

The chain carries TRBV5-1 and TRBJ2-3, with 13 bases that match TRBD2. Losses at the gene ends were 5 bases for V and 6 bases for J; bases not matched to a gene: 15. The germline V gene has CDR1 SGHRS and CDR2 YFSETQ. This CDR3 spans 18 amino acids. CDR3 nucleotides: TGCGCCAGCAGTTCCGGACTAGCGGGAGAGGGGGGCAGGGATACGCAGTATTTT. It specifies CASSSGLAGEGGRDTQYF.

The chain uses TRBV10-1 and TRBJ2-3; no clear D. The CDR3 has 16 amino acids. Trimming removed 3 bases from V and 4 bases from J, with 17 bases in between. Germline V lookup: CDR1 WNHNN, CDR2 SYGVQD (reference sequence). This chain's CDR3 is CASSEGAGVGSDTQYF. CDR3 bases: TGCGCCAGCAGTGAAGGCGCAGGAGTTGGGTCAGATACGCAGTATTTT.

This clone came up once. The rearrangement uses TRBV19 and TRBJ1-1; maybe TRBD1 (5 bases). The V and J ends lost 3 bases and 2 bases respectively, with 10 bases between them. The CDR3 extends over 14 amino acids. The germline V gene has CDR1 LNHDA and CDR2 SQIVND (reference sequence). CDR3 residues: CASSIAGTNTEAFF. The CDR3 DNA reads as TGTGCCAGTAGTATTGCAGGGACTAACACTGAAGCTTTCTTT. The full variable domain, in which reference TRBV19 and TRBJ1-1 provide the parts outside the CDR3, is DGGITQSPKYLFRKEGQNVTLSCEQNLNHDAMYWYRQDPGQGLRLIYYSQIVNDFQKGDIAEGYSVSREKKESFPLTVTSAQKNPTAFYLCASSIAGTNTEAFFGQGTRLTVV.

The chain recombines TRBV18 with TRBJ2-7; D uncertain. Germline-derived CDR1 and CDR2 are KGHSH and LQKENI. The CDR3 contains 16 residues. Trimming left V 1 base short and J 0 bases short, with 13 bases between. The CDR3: CASSPRAGYSSYEQYF. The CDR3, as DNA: TGTGCCAGCTCACCACGAGCAGGCTATTCCTCCTACGAGCAGTACTTC. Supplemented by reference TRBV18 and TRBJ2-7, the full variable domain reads NAGVMQNPRHLVRRRGQEARLRCSPMKGHSHVYWYRQLPEEGLKFMVYLQKENIIDESGMPKERFSAEFPKEGPSILRIQQVVRGDSAAYFCASSPRAGYSSYEQYFGPGTRLTVT.

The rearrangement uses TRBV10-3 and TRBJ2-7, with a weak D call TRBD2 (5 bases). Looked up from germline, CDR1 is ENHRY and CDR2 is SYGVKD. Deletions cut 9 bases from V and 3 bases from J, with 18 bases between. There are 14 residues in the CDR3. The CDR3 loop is CAILDPGINYEQYF. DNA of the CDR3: TGTGCCATTCTAGACCCCGGGATCAACTACGAGCAGTACTTC.

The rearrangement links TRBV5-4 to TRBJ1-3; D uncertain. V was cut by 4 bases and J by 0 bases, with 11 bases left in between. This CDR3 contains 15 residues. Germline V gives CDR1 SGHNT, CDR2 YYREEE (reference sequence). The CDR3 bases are TGTGCCAGCAGCCTGGGCCCAGTCTCTGGAAACACCATATATTTT. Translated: CASSLGPVSGNTIYF.

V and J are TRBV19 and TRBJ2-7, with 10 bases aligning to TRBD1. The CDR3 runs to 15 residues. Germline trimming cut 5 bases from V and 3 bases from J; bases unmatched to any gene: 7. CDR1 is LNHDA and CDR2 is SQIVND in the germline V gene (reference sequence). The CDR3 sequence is CASSPRQGARYEQYF. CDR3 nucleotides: TGTGCCAGTAGTCCGCGACAGGGGGCACGCTACGAGCAGTACTTC.

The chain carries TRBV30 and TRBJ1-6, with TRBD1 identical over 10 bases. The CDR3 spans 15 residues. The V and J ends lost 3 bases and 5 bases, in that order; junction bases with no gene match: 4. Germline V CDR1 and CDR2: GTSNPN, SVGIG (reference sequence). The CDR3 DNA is TGTGCCTGGAGAGCCGGGACAGGGGATAATTCACCCCTCCACTTT. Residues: CAWRAGTGDNSPLHF.

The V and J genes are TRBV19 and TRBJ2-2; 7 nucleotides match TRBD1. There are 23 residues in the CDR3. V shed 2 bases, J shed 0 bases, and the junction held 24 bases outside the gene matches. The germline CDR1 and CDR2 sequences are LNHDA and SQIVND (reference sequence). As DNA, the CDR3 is TGTGCCAGTAGTATACTCTGGCCCATCCGGCAGGGGGTTAGACTAACGAACACCGGGGAGCTGTTTTTT. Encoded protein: CASSILWPIRQGVRLTNTGELFF.

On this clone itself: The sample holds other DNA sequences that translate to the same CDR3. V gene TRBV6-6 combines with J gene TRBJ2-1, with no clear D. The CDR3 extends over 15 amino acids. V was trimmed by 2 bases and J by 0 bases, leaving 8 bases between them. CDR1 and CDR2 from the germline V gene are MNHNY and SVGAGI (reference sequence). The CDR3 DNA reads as TGTGCCAGCAGTTACGGCGGCACCTCCTACAATGAGCAGTTCTTC. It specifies CASSYGGTSYNEQFF.

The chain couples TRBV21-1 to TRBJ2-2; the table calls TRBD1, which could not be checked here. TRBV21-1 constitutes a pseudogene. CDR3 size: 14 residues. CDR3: CASSDRDWAGELFF. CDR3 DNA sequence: TGTGCCAGCAGCGACAGGGATTGGGCCGGGGAGCTGTTTTTT.

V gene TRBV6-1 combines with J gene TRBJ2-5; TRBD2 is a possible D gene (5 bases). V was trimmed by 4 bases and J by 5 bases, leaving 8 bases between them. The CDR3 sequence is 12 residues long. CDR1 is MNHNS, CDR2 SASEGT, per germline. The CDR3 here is CASSVARETQYF. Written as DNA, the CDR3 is TGTGCCAGCAGTGTAGCGAGGGAGACCCAGTACTTC.

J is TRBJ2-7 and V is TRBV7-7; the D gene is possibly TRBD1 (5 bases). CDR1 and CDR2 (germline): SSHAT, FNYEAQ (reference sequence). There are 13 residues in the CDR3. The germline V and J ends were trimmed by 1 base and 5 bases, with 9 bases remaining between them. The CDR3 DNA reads TGTGCCAGCAGCTTAGGTCAGGGCGACGAGCAGTACTTC. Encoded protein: CASSLGQGDEQYF.

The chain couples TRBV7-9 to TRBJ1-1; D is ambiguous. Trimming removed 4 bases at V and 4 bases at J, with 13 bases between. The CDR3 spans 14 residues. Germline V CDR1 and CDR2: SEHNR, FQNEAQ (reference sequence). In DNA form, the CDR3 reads TGTGCCAGCAGCTATGAGGCAGGTTCCACTGAAGCTTTCTTT. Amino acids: CASSYEAGSTEAFF.

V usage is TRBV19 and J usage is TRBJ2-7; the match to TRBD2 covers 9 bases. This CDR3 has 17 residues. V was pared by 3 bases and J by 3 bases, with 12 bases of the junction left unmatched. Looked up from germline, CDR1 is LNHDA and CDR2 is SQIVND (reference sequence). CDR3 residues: CASSIGAAGGPYYEQYF. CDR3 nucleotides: TGTGCCAGTAGTATCGGGGCAGCGGGAGGCCCCTACTACGAGCAGTACTTC.

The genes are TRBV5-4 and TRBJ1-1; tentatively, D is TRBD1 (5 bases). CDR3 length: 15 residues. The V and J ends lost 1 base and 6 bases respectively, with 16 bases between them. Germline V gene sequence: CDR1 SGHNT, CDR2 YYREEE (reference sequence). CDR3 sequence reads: CASSLLQGSGAEAFF. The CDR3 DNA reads TGTGCCAGCAGCTTGCTTCAGGGCTCGGGGGCTGAAGCTTTCTTT.

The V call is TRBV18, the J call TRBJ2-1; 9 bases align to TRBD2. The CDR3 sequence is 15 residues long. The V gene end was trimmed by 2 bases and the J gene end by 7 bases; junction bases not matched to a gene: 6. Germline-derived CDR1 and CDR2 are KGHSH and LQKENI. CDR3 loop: CASSPGLAPENEQFF. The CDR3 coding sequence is TGTGCCAGCTCACCAGGACTAGCGCCTGAGAATGAGCAGTTCTTC.

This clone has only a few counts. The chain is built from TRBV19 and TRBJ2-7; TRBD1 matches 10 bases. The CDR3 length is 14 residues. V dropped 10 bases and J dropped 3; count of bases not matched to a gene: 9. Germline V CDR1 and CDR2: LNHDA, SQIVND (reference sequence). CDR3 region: CATSETGGGYEQYF. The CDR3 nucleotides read TGTGCCACTTCGGAGACAGGGGGCGGCTACGAGCAGTACTTC.

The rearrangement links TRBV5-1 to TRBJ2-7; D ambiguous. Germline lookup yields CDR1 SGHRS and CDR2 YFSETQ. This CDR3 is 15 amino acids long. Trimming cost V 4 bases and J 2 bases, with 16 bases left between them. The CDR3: CASSVTGLNPYEQYF. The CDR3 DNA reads TGCGCCAGCAGCGTTACGGGCCTTAACCCCTACGAGCAGTACTTC.

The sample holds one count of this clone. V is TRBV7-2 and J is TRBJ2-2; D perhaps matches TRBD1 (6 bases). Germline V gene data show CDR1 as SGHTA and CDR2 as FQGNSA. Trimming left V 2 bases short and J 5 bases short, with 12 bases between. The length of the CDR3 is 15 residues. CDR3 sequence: CASSLQGQNTGELFF. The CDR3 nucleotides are TGTGCCAGCAGCTTACAGGGACAAAATACCGGGGAGCTGTTTTTT. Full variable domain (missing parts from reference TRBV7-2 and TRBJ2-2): GAGVSQSPSNKVTEKGKDVELRCDPISGHTALYWYRQSLGQGLEFLIYFQGNSAPDKSGLPSDRFSAERTGGSVSTLTIQRTQQEDSAVYLCASSLQGQNTGELFFGEGSRLTVL.

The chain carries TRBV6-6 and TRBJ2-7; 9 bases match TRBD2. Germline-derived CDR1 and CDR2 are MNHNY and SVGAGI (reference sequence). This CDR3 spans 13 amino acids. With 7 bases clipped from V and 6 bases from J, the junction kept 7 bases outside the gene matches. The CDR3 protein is CASTGGGVGEQYF. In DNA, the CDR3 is TGTGCCAGCACCGGCGGGGGGGTGGGCGAGCAGTACTTC.

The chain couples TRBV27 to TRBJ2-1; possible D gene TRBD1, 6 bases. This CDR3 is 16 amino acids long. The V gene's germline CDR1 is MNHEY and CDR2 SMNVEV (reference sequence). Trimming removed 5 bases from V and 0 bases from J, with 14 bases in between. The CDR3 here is CASSPRQAGSYNEQFF. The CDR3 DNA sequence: TGTGCCAGCAGTCCGAGACAGGCGGGCTCCTACAATGAGCAGTTCTTC.

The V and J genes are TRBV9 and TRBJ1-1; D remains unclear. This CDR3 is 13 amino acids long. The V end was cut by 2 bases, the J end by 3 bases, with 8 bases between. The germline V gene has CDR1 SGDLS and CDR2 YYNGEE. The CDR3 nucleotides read TGTGCCAGCAGCGTCCAGGAGGACACTGAAGCTTTCTTT. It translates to CASSVQEDTEAFF.

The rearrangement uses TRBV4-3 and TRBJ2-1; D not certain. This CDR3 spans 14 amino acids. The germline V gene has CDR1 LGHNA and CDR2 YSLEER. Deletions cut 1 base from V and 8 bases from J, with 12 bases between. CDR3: CASSQAPKGHEQFF. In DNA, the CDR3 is TGCGCCAGCAGCCAAGCTCCCAAAGGCCATGAGCAGTTCTTC.